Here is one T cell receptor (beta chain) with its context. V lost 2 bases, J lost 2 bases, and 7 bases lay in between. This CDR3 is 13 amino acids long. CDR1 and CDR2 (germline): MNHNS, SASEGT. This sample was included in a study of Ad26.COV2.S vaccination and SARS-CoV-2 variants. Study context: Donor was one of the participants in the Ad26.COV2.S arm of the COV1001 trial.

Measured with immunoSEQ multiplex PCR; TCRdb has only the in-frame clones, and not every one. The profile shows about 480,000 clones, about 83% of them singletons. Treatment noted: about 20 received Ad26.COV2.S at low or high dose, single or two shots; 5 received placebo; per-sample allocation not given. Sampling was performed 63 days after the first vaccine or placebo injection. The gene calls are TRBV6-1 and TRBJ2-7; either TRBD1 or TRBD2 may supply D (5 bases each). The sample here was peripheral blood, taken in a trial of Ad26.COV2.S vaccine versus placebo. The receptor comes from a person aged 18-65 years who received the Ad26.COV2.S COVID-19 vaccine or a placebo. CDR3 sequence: CASSERGPYEQYF. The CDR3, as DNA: TGTGCCAGCAGTGAAAGGGGACCCTACGAGCAGTACTTC.